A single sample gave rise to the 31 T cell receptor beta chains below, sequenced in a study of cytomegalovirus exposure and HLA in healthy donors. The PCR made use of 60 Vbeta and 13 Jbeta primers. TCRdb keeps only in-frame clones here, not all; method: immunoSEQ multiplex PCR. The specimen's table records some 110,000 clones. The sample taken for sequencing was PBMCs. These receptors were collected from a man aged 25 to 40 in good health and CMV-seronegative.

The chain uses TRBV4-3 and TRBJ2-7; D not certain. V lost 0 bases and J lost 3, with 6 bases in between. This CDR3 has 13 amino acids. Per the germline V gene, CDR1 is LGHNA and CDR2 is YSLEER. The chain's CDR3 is CASSQDSGYEQYF. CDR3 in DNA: TGCGCCAGCAGCCAAGATTCGGGCTACGAGCAGTACTTC.

CDR3 coding DNA: TGTGCCAGCAGCCTAACCGGACAGGAAGCTTTCTTT. Translating it yields CASSLTGQEAFF. The chain carries TRBV7-9 and TRBJ1-1; perhaps TRBD1 as D (6 bases). The germline gives CDR1 SEHNR, CDR2 FQNEAQ (reference sequence). V lost 5 bases, J lost 8 bases, and 12 bases lay in between. There are 12 residues in the CDR3.

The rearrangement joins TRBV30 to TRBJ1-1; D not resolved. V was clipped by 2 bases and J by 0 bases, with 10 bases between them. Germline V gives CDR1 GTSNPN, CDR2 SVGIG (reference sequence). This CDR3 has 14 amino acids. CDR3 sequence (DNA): TGTGCCTGGAGTCCCGGGATTATGAACACTGAAGCTTTCTTT. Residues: CAWSPGIMNTEAFF.

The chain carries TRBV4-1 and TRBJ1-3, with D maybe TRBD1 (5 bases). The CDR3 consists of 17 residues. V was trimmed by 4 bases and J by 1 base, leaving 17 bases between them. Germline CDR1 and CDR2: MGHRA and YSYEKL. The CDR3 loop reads CASSPRQNLLSGNTIYF. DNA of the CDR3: TGCGCCAGCAGCCCCCGACAGAATCTGCTATCTGGAAACACCATATATTTT.

The CDR3 nucleotides are TGTGCCAGCAGCTTGGTGGGACAAAAAGAGACCCAGTACTTC. It encodes CASSLVGQKETQYF. The chain joins TRBV5-6 to TRBJ2-5; D perhaps matches TRBD1 (6 bases). The CDR3 runs 14 residues. V was shortened by 0 bases and J by 3 bases, with 9 bases between the two germline ends. Germline V gene sequence: CDR1 SGHDT, CDR2 YYEEEE.

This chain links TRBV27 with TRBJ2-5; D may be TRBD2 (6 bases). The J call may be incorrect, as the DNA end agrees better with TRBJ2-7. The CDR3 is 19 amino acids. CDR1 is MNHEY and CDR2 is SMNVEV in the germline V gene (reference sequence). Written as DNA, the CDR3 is TGTGCCAGCAGTTTAGCATTGCGGGACCCCGGACAAGCTCCCTACGAGCAGTACTTC. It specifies CASSLALRDPGQAPYEQYF.

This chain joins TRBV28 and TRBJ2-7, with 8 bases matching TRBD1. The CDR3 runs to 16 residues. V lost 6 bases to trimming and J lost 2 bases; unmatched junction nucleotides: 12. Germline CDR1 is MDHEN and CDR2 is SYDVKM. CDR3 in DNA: TGTGCCAGCAGCCAACACGGACAGGGCCCGCCCTACGAGCAGTACTTC. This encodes CASSQHGQGPPYEQYF.

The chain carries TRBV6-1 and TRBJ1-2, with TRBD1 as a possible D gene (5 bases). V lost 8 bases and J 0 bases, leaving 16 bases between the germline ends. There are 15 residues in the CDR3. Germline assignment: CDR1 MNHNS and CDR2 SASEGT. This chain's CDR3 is CASPGEGSANYGYTF. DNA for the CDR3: TGTGCCAGCCCGGGGGAGGGTTCAGCTAACTATGGCTACACCTTC.

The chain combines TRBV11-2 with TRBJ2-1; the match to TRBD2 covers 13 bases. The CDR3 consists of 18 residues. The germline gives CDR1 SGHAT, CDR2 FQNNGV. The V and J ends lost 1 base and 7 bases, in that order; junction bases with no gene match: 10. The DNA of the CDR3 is TGTGCCAGCAGCTTAGGGTTCACGGGACTAGCGGGAAAGAATGAGCAGTTCTTC. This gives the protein CASSLGFTGLAGKNEQFF.

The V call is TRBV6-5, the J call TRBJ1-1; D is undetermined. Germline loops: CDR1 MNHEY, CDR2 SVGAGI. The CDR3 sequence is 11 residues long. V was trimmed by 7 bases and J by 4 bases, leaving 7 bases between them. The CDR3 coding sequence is TGTGCCAGCAAGAGAGGCACTGAAGCTTTCTTT. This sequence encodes CASKRGTEAFF.

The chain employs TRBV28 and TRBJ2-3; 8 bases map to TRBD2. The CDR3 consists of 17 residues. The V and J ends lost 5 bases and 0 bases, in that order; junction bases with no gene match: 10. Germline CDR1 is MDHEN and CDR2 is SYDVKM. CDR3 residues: CASSPPSGPTSTDTQYF. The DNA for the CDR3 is TGTGCCAGCAGTCCGCCTAGCGGGCCTACTAGCACAGATACGCAGTATTTT.

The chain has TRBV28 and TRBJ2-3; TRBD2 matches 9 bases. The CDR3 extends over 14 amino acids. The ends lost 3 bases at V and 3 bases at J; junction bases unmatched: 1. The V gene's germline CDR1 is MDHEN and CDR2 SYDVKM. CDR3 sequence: CASSFLAGTDTQYF. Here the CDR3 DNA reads TGTGCCAGCAGTTTCCTAGCGGGAACAGATACGCAGTATTTT.

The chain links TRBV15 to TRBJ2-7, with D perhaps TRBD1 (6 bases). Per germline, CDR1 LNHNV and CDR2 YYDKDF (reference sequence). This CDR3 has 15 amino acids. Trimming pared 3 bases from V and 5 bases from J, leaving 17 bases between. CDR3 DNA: TGTGCCACCAGCAGTGTTACAGGGAGTTCGGACGAGCAGTACTTC. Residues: CATSSVTGSSDEQYF.

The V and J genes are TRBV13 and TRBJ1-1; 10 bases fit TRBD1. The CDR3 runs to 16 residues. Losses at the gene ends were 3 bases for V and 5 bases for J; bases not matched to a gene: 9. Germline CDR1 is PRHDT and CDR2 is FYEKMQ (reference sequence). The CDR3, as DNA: TGTGCCAGCAGCTTTGACAGGGGGCGCTCCCATACTGAAGCTTTCTTT. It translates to CASSFDRGRSHTEAFF.

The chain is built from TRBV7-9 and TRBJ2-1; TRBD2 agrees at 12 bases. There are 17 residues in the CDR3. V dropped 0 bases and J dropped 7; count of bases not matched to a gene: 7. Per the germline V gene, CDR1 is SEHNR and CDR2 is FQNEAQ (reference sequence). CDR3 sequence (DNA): TGTGCCAGCAGCTTAGCGATCGCTAGCGGGAGGGGAAATGAGCAGTTCTTC. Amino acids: CASSLAIASGRGNEQFF.

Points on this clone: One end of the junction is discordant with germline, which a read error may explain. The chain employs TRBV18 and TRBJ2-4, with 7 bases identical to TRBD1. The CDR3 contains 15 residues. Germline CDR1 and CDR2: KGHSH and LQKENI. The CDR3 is CASSRGQTAENIQYF. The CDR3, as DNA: TGTGCCAGCTCACGGGGACAGACAGCCGAAAACATTCAGTACTTC.

The CDR3 nucleotides read TGCGCCAGCAGTGCCGGACTAGCGGGAGGGCGATCCTACGAGCAGTACTTC. This codes for CASSAGLAGGRSYEQYF. The chain has TRBV10-1 and TRBJ2-7; 15 nucleotides match TRBD2. The CDR3 loop spans 17 amino acids. CDR1 and CDR2 from the germline V gene are WNHNN and SYGVQD (reference sequence). The V segment lost 4 bases and the J segment 1 base; nucleotides outside the gene matches: 5.

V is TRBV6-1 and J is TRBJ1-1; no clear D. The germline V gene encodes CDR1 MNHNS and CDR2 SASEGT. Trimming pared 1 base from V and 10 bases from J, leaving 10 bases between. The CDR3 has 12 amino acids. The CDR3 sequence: CASSEVGRRAFF. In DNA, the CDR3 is TGTGCCAGCAGTGAAGTAGGCAGGCGAGCTTTCTTT.

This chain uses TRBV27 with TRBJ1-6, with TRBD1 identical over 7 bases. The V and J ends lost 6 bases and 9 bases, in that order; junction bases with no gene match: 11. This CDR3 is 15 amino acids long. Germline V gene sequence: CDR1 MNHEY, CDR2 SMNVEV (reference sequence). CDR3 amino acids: CASRTDRVGSSPLHF. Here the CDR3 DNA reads TGTGCCAGCAGAACAGACAGGGTTGGGAGTTCACCCCTCCACTTT.

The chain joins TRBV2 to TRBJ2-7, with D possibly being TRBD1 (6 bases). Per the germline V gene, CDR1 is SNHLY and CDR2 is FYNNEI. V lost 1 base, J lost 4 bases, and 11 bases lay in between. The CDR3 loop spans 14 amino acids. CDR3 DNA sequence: TGTGCCAGCAGTGAAGGACCAGGGGATTACGAGCAGTACTTC. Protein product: CASSEGPGDYEQYF.

CDR3 DNA sequence: TGTGCCAGTAGTAGTGACAGGGAATTGACTGAAGCTTTCTTT. It specifies CASSSDRELTEAFF. The chain combines TRBV19 with TRBJ1-1; the match to TRBD1 covers 7 bases. Trimming cost V 4 bases and J 5 bases; bases outside gene matches: 7. The CDR3 is 14 amino acids. Germline CDR1 and CDR2: LNHDA and SQIVND (reference sequence). Full variable domain (missing parts from reference TRBV19 and TRBJ1-1): DGGITQSPKYLFRKEGQNVTLSCEQNLNHDAMYWYRQDPGQGLRLIYYSQIVNDFQKGDIAEGYSVSREKKESFPLTVTSAQKNPTAFYLCASSSDRELTEAFFGQGTRLTVV.

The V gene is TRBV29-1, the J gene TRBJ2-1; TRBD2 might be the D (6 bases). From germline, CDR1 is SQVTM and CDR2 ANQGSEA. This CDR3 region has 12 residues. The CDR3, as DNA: TGCGGCGCAGGAGGGGCCTACAATGAGCAGTTCTTC. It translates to CGAGGAYNEQFF.

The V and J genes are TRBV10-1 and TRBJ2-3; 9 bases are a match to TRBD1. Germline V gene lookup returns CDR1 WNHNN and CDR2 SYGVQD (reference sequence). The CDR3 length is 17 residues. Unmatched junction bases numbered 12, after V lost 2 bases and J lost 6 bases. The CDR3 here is CASSEDLTTGGLDTQYF. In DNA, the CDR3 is TGCGCCAGCAGTGAGGACTTAACCACAGGGGGCTTGGATACGCAGTATTTT.

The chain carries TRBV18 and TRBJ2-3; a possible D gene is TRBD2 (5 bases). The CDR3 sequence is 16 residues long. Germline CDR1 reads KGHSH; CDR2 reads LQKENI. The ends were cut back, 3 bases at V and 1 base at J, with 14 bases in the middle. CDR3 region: CASSPTAADGTDTQYF. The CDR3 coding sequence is TGTGCCAGCTCACCCACAGCGGCAGATGGCACAGATACGCAGTATTTT.

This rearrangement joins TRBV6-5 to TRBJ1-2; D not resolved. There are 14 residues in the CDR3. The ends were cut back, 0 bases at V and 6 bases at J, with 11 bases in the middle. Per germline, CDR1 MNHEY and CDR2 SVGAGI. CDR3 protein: CASSYSSPTHGYTF. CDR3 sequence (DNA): TGTGCCAGCAGTTACTCATCCCCTACCCATGGCTACACCTTC.

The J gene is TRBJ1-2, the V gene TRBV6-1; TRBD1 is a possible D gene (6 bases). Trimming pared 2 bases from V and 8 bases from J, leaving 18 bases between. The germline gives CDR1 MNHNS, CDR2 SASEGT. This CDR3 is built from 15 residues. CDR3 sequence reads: CASSEWTYKGDGYTF. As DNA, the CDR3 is TGTGCCAGCAGTGAATGGACCTACAAGGGGGACGGCTACACCTTC.

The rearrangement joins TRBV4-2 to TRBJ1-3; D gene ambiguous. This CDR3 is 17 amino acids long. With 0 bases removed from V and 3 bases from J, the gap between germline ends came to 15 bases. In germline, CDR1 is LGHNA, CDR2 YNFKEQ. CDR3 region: CASSQEFQVISGNTIYF. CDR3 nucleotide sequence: TGTGCCAGCAGCCAAGAATTTCAGGTAATAAGTGGAAACACCATATATTTT.

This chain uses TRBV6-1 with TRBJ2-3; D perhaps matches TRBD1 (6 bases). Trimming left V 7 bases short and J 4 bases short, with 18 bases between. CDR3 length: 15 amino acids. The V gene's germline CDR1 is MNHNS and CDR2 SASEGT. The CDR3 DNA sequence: TGTGCCAGCATAAGCGCAGGGGCGCTCCCAGATACGCAGTATTTT. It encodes CASISAGALPDTQYF.

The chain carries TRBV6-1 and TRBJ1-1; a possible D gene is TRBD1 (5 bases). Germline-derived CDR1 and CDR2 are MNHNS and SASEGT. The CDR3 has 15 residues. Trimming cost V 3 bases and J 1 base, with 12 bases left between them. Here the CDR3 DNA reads TGTGCCAGCAGTGATCACAGGTACTCGAACACTGAAGCTTTCTTT. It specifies CASSDHRYSNTEAFF.

As DNA, the CDR3 is TGTGCCAGCTCATCAATGGGACAGGGGAAGAACACTGAAGCTTTCTTT. The encoded protein is CASSSMGQGKNTEAFF. This chain connects TRBV18 to TRBJ1-1; 10 bases are shared with TRBD1. Germline V gene lookup returns CDR1 KGHSH and CDR2 LQKENI. The junction had 7 bases not matched to a gene; V was cut back by 5 bases and J by 1 base. The CDR3 runs to 16 residues.

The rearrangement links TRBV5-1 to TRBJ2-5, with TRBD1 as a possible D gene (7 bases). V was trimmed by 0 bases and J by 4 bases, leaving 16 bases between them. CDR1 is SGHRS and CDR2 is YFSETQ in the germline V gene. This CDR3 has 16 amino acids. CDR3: CASSLGVAGGGETQYF. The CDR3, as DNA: TGCGCCAGCAGCTTGGGAGTGGCAGGGGGAGGAGAGACCCAGTACTTC.